The source of this TCR beta chain is a study of T-cell memory formation after mild COVID-19. The study's findings and limits: CD8+ contracting clones occupied EMRA, while CD4+ ones occupied mainly CM and EM. Cross-reactive memory seemingly joined, as some responding clones were found in pre-infection memory.

Via MiXCR, TCRdb re-called the 5' RACE reads, giving one row per CDR3 protein. This sample has around 190,000 distinct CDR3 sequences, with around a sixth found just once. Trimming cost V 1 base and J 6 bases, with 7 bases left between them. This CDR3 region has 12 residues. CDR1 is SGHNT and CDR2 is YENEEA in the germline V gene. As for this clonotype: Its target is unknown.

The origin of this receptor is a man aged 18-30 years who had mild COVID-19 (a few samples of this study predate the infection). Cell type and time point are not known. Sequenced: PBMCs or a T cell subset sorted from them (not recorded which). The chain links TRBV11-3 to TRBJ2-7; D not resolved. The CDR3 sequence is CASSLVSPEQYV. CDR3 sequence (DNA): TGTGCCAGCAGCTTAGTTTCACCCGAGCAGTACGTC.